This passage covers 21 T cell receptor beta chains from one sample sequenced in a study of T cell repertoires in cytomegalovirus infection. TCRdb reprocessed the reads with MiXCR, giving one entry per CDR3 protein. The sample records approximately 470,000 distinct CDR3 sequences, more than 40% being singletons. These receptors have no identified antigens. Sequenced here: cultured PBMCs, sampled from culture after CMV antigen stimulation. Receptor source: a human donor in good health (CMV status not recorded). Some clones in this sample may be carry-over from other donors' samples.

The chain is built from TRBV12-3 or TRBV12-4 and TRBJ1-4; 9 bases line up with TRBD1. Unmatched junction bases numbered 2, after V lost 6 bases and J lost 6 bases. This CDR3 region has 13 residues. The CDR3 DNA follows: TGTGCCAGCAGACGGACAGGGGATGAAAAACTGTTTTTT. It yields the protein CASRRTGDEKLFF.

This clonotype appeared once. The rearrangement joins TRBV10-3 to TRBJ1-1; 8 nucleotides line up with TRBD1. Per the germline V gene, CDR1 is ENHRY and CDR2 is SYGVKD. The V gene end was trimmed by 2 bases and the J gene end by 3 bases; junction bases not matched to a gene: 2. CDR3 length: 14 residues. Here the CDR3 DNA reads TGTGCCATCAGTGAGGACAGGGGCGACACTGAAGCTTTCTTT. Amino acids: CAISEDRGDTEAFF.

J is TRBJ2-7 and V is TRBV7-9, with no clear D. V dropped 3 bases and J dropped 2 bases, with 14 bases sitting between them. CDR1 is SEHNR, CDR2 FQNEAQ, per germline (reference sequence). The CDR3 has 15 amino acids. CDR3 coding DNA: TGTGCCAGCAGCTTTCGGCCAGAAACAGCCTACGAGCAGTACTTC. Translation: CASSFRPETAYEQYF.

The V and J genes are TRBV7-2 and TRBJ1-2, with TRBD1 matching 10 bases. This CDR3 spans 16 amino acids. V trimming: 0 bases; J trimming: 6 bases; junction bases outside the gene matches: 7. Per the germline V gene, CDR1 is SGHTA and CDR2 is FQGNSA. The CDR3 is CASSLALSGTGDGYTF. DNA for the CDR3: TGTGCCAGCAGCTTAGCGCTTTCTGGGACAGGGGATGGCTACACCTTC.

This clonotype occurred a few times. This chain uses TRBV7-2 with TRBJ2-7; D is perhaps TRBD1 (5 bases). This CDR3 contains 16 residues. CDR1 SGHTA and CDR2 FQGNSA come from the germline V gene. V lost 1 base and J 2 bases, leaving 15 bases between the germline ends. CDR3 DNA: TGTGCCAGCAGCTTAGAGGGGCAGGTTCAAACCTACGAGCAGTACTTC. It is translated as CASSLEGQVQTYEQYF. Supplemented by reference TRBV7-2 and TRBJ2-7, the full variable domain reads GAGVSQSPSNKVTEKGKDVELRCDPISGHTALYWYRQSLGQGLEFLIYFQGNSAPDKSGLPSDRFSAERTGGSVSTLTIQRTQQEDSAVYLCASSLEGQVQTYEQYFGPGTRLTVT.

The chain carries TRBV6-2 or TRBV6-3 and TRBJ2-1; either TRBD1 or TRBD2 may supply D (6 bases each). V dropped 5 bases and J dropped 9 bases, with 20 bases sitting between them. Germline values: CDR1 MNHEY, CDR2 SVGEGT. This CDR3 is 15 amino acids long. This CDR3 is CASSRQGLLGGEQFF. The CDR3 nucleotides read TGTGCCAGCAGTCGCCAGGGGCTCCTGGGGGGTGAGCAGTTCTTC.

In DNA form, the CDR3 reads TGTGCCAGCAGTTTACGGAGGCCAGATACGCAGTATTTT. Translation gives CASSLRRPDTQYF. The chain recombines TRBV12-3 or TRBV12-4 with TRBJ2-3; TRBD2 might be the D (5 bases). V shed 2 bases and J shed 4 bases, with 7 bases lying between them. This CDR3 is built from 13 residues.

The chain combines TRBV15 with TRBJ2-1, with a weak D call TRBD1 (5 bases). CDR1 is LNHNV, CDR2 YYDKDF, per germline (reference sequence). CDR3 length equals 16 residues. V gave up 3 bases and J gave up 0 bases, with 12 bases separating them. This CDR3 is CATSRERGSSYNEQFF. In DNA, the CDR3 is TGTGCCACCAGCAGGGAAAGGGGCAGCTCCTACAATGAGCAGTTCTTC.

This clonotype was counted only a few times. The CDR3 reads CASSPTSDTDTQYF. The CDR3 bases are TGTGCCAGCAGCCCGACTAGCGACACAGATACGCAGTATTTT. The chain uses TRBV7-3 and TRBJ2-3, with 8 bases lining up with TRBD2. CDR1 is SGHTA, CDR2 FQGTGA, per germline. The CDR3 consists of 14 residues. Germline trimming cut 5 bases from V and 2 bases from J; bases unmatched to any gene: 3. Together with reference TRBV7-3 and TRBJ2-3, the CDR3 gives the full variable domain: GAGVSQTPSNKVTEKGKYVELRCDPISGHTALYWYRQSLGQGPEFLIYFQGTGAADDSGLPNDRFFAVRPEGSVSTLKIQRTERGDSAVYLCASSPTSDTDTQYFGPGTRLTVL.

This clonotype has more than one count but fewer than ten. DNA for the CDR3: TGCGCCAGCACTTGGGACAGGGCCGAGCAGTACTTC. It translates to CASTWDRAEQYF. The chain joins TRBV10-1 to TRBJ2-7, with 9 bases aligning to TRBD1. CDR3 length: 12 amino acids. CDR1 and CDR2 (germline): WNHNN, SYGVQD (reference sequence). Trimming removed 7 bases from V and 6 bases from J; junction bases left unmatched: 4.

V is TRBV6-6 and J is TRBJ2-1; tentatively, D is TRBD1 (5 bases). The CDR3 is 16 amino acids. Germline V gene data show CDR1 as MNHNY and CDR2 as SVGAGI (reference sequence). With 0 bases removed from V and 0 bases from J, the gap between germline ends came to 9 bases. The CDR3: CASSYSTRVSYNEQFF. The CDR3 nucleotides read TGTGCCAGCAGTTACTCGACCAGGGTCTCCTACAATGAGCAGTTCTTC.

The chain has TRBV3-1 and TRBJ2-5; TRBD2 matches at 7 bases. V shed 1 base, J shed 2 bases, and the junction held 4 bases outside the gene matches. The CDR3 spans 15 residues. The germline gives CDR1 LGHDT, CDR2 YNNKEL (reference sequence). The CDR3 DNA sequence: TGTGCCAGCAGCCAAGGGGCGGGAGTTCAAGAGACCCAGTACTTC. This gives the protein CASSQGAGVQETQYF.

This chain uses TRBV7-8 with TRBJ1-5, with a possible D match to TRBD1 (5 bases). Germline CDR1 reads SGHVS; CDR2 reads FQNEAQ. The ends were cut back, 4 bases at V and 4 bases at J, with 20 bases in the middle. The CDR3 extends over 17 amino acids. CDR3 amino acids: CASSSDRRFGSNQPQHF. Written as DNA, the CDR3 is TGTGCCAGCAGCTCCGACAGACGCTTTGGAAGTAATCAGCCCCAGCATTTT.

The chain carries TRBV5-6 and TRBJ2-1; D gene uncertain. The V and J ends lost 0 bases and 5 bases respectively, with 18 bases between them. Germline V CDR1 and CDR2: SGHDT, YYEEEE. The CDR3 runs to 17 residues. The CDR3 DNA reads TGTGCCAGCAGCTTGGCCCGAGGACCTGACACTAACAATGAGCAGTTCTTC. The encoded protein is CASSLARGPDTNNEQFF.

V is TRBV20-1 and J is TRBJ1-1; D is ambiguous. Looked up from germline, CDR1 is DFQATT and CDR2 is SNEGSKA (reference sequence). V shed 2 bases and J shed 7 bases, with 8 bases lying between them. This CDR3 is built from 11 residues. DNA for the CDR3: TGCAGTGCTAGACCCTCCTTTGAAGCTTTCTTT. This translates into CSARPSFEAFF.

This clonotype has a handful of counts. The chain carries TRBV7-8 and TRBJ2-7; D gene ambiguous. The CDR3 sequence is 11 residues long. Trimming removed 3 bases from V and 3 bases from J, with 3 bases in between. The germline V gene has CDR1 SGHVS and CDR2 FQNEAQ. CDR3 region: CASSFDYEQYF. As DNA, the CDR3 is TGTGCCAGCAGCTTCGACTACGAGCAGTACTTC.

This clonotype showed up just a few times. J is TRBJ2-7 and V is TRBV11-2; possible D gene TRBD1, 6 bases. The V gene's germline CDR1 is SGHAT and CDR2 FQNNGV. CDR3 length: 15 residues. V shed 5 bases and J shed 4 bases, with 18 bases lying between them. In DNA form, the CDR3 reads TGTGCCAGCAGCCGGACCTCTCAGGGGAGTTACGAGCAGTACTTC. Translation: CASSRTSQGSYEQYF.

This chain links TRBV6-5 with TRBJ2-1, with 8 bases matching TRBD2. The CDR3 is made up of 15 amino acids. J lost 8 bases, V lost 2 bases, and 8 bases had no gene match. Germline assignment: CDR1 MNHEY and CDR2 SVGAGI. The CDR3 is CASSYGGTRLDEQFF. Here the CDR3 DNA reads TGTGCCAGCAGTTACGGGGGGACTAGACTTGATGAGCAGTTCTTC.

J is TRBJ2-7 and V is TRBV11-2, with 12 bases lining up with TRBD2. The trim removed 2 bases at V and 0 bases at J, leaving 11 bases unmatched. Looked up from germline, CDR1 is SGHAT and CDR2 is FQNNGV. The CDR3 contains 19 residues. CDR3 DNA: TGTGCCAGCAGCTTAAGGCTGCTAGCGGGAGGGGGGGGCTCCTACGAGCAGTACTTC. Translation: CASSLRLLAGGGGSYEQYF.

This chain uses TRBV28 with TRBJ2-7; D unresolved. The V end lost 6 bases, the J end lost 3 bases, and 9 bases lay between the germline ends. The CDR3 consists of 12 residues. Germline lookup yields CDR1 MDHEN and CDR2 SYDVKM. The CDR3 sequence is CASSLNVYEQYF. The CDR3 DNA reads TGTGCCAGCAGCCTAAACGTCTACGAGCAGTACTTC. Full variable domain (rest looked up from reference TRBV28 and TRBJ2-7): DVKVTQSSRYLVKRTGEKVFLECVQDMDHENMFWYRQDPGLGLRLIYFSYDVKMKEKGDIPEGYSVSREKKERFSLILESASTNQTSMYLCASSLNVYEQYFGPGTRLTVT.

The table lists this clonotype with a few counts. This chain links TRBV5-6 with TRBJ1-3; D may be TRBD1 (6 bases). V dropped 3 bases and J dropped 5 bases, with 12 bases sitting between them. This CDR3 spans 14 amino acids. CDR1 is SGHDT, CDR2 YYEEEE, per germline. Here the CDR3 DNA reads TGTGCCAGCAGCTCCCTCGGGGGGCGAAACACCATATATTTT. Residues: CASSSLGGRNTIYF.